This T cell receptor beta chain is from a study of blood T cell repertoires in COVID-19. This CDR3 has 14 amino acids. The V segment lost 10 bases and the J segment 3 bases; nucleotides outside the gene matches: 3. Germline loops: CDR1 SNHLY, CDR2 FYNNEI. The repertoire was sequenced with immunoSEQ multiplex PCR; TCRdb's copy has only in-frame clones and lacks some. This sample carries about 170,000 clones, around 80% of them seen once, and the ten largest clones take 19%. In its sample, this clone was seen once. The receptor was derived from a woman in her seventies in a cohort exposed to, infected with or recovered from COVID-19 (not recorded which). This chain connects TRBV2 to TRBJ2-3, with 14 bases aligning to TRBD2. Material for sequencing was PBMCs or T cells enriched from blood (not recorded which). CDR3 nucleotide sequence: TGTGCCACGGGGACTAGCGGGAGTACAGATACGCAGTATTTT. Translated: CATGTSGSTDTQYF.